This T cell receptor beta chain is drawn from a study of blood T cells in healthy people across ages. Looking at the study overall: About one barcoded TCR beta cDNA was captured per two T cells. Study-level points and caveats: Strong correlation linked observed beta diversity and percent naive T cells.

The CDR3 is 12 amino acids. V shed 0 bases and J shed 7 bases, with 8 bases lying between them. Per the germline V gene, CDR1 is SGHRS and CDR2 is YFSETQ. Note on this clonotype: What it binds is unknown.

Peripheral blood was drawn, 7.5 to 10 milliliters per donor. Together with a sample-barcoded 5' primer, a J-beta primer mix was included in a second PCR lasting about 7 to 11 cycles. TCRdb analysed the 5' RACE reads with MiXCR anew, one entry per CDR3 protein. Here the sample spans some 690,000 distinct CDR3 sequences, 20% to 25% being singletons. Sequenced material: blood. The TCR was taken from a man between 65 and 80 years old in good health. This chain connects TRBV5-1 to TRBJ2-7; the D is unclear. The CDR3 sequence is CASSLGSEEQYF. The CDR3 bases are TGCGCCAGCAGCTTGGGGAGCGAAGAGCAGTACTTC. Together with reference TRBV5-1 and TRBJ2-7, the CDR3 gives the full variable domain: KAGVTQTPRYLIKTRGQQVTLSCSPISGHRSVSWYQQTPGQGLQFLFEYFSETQRNKGNFPGRFSGRQFSNSRSEMNVSTLELGDSALYLCASSLGSEEQYFGPGTRLTVT.